The rows below give T cell receptor beta chains drawn from one sample of a study of blood T cells in healthy people across ages. One entry per CDR3 protein results from TCRdb running MiXCR on the 5' RACE reads. The table lists some 1.5 million distinct CDR3 sequences, roughly 27% of them singletons. The sequenced sample was blood. These receptor sequences come from a woman aged 30 to 39 in good health. CDR3s include the opening cysteine and the closing phenylalanine or tryptophan. The order of the fields is CDR3 protein, CDR3 DNA, J gene, D gene, V gene, clone size. A D gene is named only where the DNA matches it firmly. The size entry is marked missing in some rows and otherwise reads once, few, many or a size class.

CDR3aa: CSAHIGTGNRNYGYTF
CDR3nt: TGCAGTGCTCACATAGGGACAGGGAACCGTAACTATGGCTACACCTTC
j_gene: TRBJ1-2
d_gene: TRBD1
v_gene: TRBV20-1
abundance: NA

CDR3aa: CASRQAALNTEAFF
CDR3nt: TGTGCCAGCAGACAGGCGGCCTTGAACACTGAAGCTTTCTTT
j_gene: TRBJ1-1
d_gene: NA
v_gene: TRBV6-5
abundance: many

CDR3aa: CASRSKREVETQYF
CDR3nt: TGTGCCAGCAGATCCAAGAGGGAGGTAGAGACCCAGTACTTC
j_gene: TRBJ2-5
d_gene: NA
v_gene: TRBV12-3/TRBV12-4
abundance: NA

CDR3aa: CASGRGEASYEQYF
CDR3nt: TGTGCCAGCGGAAGGGGGGAGGCCTCCTACGAGCAGTACTTC
j_gene: TRBJ2-7
d_gene: NA
v_gene: TRBV2
abundance: NA

CDR3aa: CTTRGEGVEQYF
CDR3nt: TGTACCACCAGGGGGGAAGGGGTCGAGCAGTACTTC
j_gene: TRBJ2-7
d_gene: NA
v_gene: TRBV10-3
abundance: NA

CDR3aa: CASSQENNYEQYF
CDR3nt: TGTGCCAGCAGCCAAGAGAACAACTACGAGCAGTACTTC
j_gene: TRBJ2-7
d_gene: NA
v_gene: TRBV3-1
abundance: NA

CDR3aa: CSARDTGRAYTF
CDR3nt: TGCAGTGCTAGAGATACCGGCAGGGCCTACACCTTC
j_gene: TRBJ1-2
d_gene: NA
v_gene: TRBV20-1
abundance: NA

CDR3aa: CASSPWTQANEQFF
CDR3nt: TGTGCCAGCAGCCCTTGGACTCAGGCCAATGAGCAGTTCTTC
j_gene: TRBJ2-1
d_gene: NA
v_gene: TRBV9
abundance: NA

CDR3aa: CASSLAGVNTDTQYF
CDR3nt: TGTGCCAGCAGCCTAGCGGGGGTTAACACAGATACGCAGTATTTT
j_gene: TRBJ2-3
d_gene: TRBD2
v_gene: TRBV12-3/TRBV12-4
abundance: many

CDR3aa: CASSYGGGWNEKLFF
CDR3nt: TGTGCCAGCAGTTACGGGGGGGGCTGGAATGAAAAACTGTTTTTT
j_gene: TRBJ1-4
d_gene: NA
v_gene: TRBV6-5
abundance: once

CDR3aa: CASSFRHSAGETQYF
CDR3nt: TGTGCCAGCAGCTTCCGTCATAGTGCGGGCGAGACCCAGTACTTC
j_gene: TRBJ2-5
d_gene: NA
v_gene: TRBV7-6
abundance: few

CDR3aa: CASGRAGRASNQPQHF
CDR3nt: TGTGCCAGTGGGAGGGCCGGGCGGGCTAGCAATCAGCCCCAGCATTTT
j_gene: TRBJ1-5
d_gene: NA
v_gene: TRBV12-3/TRBV12-4
abundance: few

CDR3aa: CSWSTGKHQPQHF
CDR3nt: TGTTCCTGGAGTACAGGGAAACATCAGCCCCAGCATTTT
j_gene: TRBJ1-5
d_gene: NA
v_gene: TRBV30
abundance: NA

CDR3aa: CASSSRGANVLTF
CDR3nt: TGTGCCAGCAGCTCCCGGGGGGCCAACGTCCTGACTTTC
j_gene: TRBJ2-6
d_gene: NA
v_gene: TRBV7-9
abundance: NA

CDR3aa: CAIHGVYGYTF
CDR3nt: TGTGCCATCCATGGGGTCTATGGCTACACCTTC
j_gene: TRBJ1-2
d_gene: NA
v_gene: TRBV11-2
abundance: NA

CDR3aa: CASSEGNRGEQYF
CDR3nt: TGTGCCAGCAGCGAGGGGAACAGGGGCGAGCAGTACTTC
j_gene: TRBJ2-7
d_gene: TRBD1
v_gene: TRBV27
abundance: NA

CDR3aa: CASRASLYEQYF
CDR3nt: TGTGCCAGCAGGGCAAGCCTCTACGAGCAGTACTTC
j_gene: TRBJ2-7
d_gene: NA
v_gene: TRBV2
abundance: NA

CDR3aa: CASSRANPLNTQYF
CDR3nt: TGTGCCAGCAGCCGAGCGAACCCTCTAAATACGCAGTATTTT
j_gene: TRBJ2-3
d_gene: NA
v_gene: TRBV7-2
abundance: NA

CDR3aa: CASSQRNNEQFF
CDR3nt: TGTGCCAGCTCCCAACGCAACAATGAGCAGTTCTTC
j_gene: TRBJ2-1
d_gene: NA
v_gene: TRBV18
abundance: few

CDR3aa: CASSLDRGELYNEQFF
CDR3nt: TGTGCCAGCAGCTTAGATAGGGGGGAATTGTACAATGAGCAGTTCTTC
j_gene: TRBJ2-1
d_gene: NA
v_gene: TRBV11-2
abundance: many

CDR3aa: CASSYSQDSVWDTF
CDR3nt: TGTGCCAGCAGTTACTCGCAGGACAGTGTTTGGGACACCTTC
j_gene: TRBJ1-2
d_gene: NA
v_gene: TRBV6-6
abundance: few